This TCR beta chain is from a study of graft-versus-host responses after intestinal transplantation. Study at large: Among the recipients, all got anti-thymocyte globulin induction and then tacrolimus and steroids for roughly three years. Regarding the study as a whole: Graft-donor T cell macrochimerism coincided with high graft-versus-host to host-versus-graft clonal ratios in allografts.

Trimming at V came to 0 bases and at J to 5 bases, leaving 2 bases not matched to a gene. Germline CDR1 SNHLY, CDR2 FYNNEI. The CDR3 is 15 amino acids. As regards this clone: Its antigen is undetermined.

Method: immunoSEQ multiplex PCR; TCRdb's copy keeps in-frame clones and lacks some. The sample has approximately 86,000 clones; just under 95% are singletons. The sequence derives from a human donor who was the organ donor for an intestinal transplant. The sequences come from unstimulated CD8+ T cells sorted from spleen or lymph node cells, collected before transplant. The genes are TRBV2 and TRBJ2-4, with TRBD1 matching 9 bases. The CDR3 here is CASSEAGQGQNIQYF. CDR3 sequence (DNA): TGTGCCAGCAGTGAAGCAGGACAGGGGCAAAACATTCAGTACTTC.